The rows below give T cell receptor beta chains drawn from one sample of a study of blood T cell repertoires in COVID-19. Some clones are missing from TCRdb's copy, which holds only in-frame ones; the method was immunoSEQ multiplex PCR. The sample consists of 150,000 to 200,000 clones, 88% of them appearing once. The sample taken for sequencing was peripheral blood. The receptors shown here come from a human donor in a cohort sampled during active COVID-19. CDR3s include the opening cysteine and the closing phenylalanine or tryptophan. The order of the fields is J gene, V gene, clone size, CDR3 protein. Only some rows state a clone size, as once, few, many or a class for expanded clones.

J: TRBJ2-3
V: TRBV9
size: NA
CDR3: CASTLDGTDTQYF

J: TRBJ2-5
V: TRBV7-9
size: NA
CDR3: CAVDEGIQETQYF

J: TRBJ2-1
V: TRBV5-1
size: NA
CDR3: CASSLGGRYDEQFF

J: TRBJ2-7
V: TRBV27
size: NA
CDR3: CASSPGTGDYEQYF

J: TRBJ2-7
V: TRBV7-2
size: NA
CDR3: CASSPVSTVPYEQYF

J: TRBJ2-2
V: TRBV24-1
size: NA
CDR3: CATSDRGQGIAGELFF

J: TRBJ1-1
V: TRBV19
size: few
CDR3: CASRYQAEAFF

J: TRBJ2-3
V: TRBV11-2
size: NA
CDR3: CASSLGDRGPATQYF

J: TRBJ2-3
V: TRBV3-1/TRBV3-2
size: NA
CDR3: CASSLGGQDTQYF

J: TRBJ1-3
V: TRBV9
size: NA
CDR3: CASSADWNSGNTIYF

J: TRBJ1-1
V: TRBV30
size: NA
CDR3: CAWTITGFTEAFF

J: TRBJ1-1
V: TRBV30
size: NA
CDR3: CAWSVRRQGATEAFF

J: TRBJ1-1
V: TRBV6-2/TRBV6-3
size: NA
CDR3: CASSYSRGVTEAFF

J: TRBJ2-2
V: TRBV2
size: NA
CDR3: CASRKLAGPRNTGELFF

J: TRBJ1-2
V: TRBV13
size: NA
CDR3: CASSLGGTGGSYGYTF

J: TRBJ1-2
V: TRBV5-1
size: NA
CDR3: CASRDGQGWGYTF